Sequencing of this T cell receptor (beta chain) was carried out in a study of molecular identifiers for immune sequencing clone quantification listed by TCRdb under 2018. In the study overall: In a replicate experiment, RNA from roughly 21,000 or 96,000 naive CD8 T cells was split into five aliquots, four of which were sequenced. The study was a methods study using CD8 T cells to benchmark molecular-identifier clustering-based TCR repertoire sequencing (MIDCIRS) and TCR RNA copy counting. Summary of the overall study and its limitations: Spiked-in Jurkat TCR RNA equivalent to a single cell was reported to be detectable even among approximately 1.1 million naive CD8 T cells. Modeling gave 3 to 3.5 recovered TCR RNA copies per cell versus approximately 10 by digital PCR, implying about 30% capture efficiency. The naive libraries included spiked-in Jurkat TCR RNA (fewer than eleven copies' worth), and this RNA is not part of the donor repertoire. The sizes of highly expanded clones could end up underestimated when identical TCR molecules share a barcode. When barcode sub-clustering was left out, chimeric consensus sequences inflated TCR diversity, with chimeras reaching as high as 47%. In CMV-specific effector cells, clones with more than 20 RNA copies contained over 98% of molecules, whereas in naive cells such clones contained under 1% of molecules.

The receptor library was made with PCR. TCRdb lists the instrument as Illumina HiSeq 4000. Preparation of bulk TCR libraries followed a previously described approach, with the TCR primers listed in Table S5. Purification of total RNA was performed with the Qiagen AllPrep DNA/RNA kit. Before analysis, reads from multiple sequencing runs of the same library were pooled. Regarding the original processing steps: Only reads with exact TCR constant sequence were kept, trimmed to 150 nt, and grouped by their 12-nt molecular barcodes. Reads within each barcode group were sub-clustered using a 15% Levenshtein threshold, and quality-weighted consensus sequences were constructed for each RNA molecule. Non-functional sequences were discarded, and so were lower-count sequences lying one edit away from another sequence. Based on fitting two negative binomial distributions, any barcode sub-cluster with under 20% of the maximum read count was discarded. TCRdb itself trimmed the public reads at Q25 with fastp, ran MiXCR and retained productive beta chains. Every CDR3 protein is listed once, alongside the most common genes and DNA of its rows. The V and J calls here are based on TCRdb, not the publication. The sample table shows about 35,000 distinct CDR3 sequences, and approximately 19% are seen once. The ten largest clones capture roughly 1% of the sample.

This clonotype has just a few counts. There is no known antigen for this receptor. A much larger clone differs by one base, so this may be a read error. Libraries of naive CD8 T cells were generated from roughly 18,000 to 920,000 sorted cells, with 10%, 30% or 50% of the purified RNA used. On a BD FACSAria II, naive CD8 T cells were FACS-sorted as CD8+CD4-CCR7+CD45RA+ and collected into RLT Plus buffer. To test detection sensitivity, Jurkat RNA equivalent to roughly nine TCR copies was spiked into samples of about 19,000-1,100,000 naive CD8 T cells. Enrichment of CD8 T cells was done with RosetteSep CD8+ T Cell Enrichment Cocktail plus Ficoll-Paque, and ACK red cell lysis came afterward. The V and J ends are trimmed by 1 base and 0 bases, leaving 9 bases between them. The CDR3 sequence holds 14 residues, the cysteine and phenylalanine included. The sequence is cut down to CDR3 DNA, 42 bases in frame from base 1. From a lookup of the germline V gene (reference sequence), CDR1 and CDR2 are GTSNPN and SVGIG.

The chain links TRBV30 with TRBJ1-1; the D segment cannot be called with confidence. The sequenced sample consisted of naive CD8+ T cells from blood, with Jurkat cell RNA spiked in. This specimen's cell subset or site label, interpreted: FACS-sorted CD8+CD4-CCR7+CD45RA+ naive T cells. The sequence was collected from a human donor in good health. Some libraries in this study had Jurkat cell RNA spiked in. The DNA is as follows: TGTGCCTGGAGTGAACCTCTCATGAACACTGAAGCTTTCTTT. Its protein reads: CAWSEPLMNTEAFF.